The 15 T cell receptor beta chains listed next were all sequenced from one sample in a study of T cells in Graves' hyperthyroidism and ophthalmopathy (dated by TCRdb to between 2018 and 2021). Libraries came from multiplex PCR. Instrument on record: Illumina HiSeq 2000. The TCR beta CDR3 regions were amplified from RNA transcripts. The first round of RT-PCR for the TCR CDR3 was performed with the HTBI primer set and the Qiagen OneStep RT-PCR kit. TCRdb redid the processing of the public reads, applying fastp at Q25 and MiXCR, and retained in-frame beta chains. Identical CDR3 proteins give one entry, which carries the most common genes and DNA. The sample has around 340,000 distinct CDR3 sequences on record, approximately 15% of them singletons. Just under 25% of the sample is held by the ten biggest clonotypes. The sample was blood. These receptors came from a woman in her thirties with Graves' hyperthyroidism.

This clonotype has just a few counts. The chain employs TRBV9 and TRBJ1-3, with D tentatively TRBD1 (6 bases). The length of the CDR3 is 14 residues. Trimming cost V 0 bases and J 4 bases, with 8 bases left between them. Per the germline V gene, CDR1 is SGDLS and CDR2 is YYNGEE. CDR3 sequence: CASSVAGAGNTIYF. In DNA, the CDR3 is TGTGCCAGCAGCGTAGCAGGGGCGGGAAACACCATATATTTT.

This clonotype was found many times. The CDR3 is CASSIEGTGNVADTQYF. CDR3 DNA sequence: TGTGCCAGCTCCATCGAAGGGACAGGGAATGTGGCAGATACGCAGTATTTT. The V gene is TRBV6-2 or TRBV6-3, the J gene TRBJ2-3; 9 positions agree with TRBD1. Trimming took 8 bases from V and 4 from J; bases not matched to a gene: 16. The CDR3 is 17 residues long. Per the germline V gene, CDR1 is MNHEY and CDR2 is SVGEGT.

This clonotype turned up a few times. CDR3 sequence reads: CASSFNLAGELFF. In nucleotides, the CDR3 is TGTGCCAGCAGTTTCAATCTAGCCGGGGAGCTGTTTTTT. This chain joins TRBV28 and TRBJ2-2, with D unresolved. The CDR3 totals 13 residues. Germline assignment: CDR1 MDHEN and CDR2 SYDVKM. V was trimmed by 3 bases and J by 6 bases, leaving 8 bases between them.

The rearrangement uses TRBV13 and TRBJ2-6; D might be TRBD1 (5 bases). CDR3 length equals 15 residues. The germline V and J ends were trimmed by 5 bases and 5 bases, with 13 bases remaining between them. Germline values: CDR1 PRHDT, CDR2 FYEKMQ (reference sequence). The CDR3 is CASSVQAGWANVLTF. The CDR3 region has the DNA TGTGCCAGCAGCGTACAGGCCGGATGGGCCAACGTCCTGACTTTC.

This clonotype has a count of ten or more. This rearrangement joins TRBV2 to TRBJ2-1; D is possibly TRBD1 (5 bases). The germline CDR1 and CDR2 sequences are SNHLY and FYNNEI. Trimming left V 3 bases short and J 10 bases short, with 7 bases between. This CDR3 is 11 amino acids long. CDR3 residues: CASSEWGEQFF. DNA for the CDR3: TGTGCCAGCAGTGAGTGGGGCGAGCAGTTCTTC.

This chain joins TRBV24-1 and TRBJ1-1; tentatively, D is TRBD1 (6 bases). Looked up from germline, CDR1 is KGHDR and CDR2 is SFDVKD. CDR3 length: 12 amino acids. Trimming stripped 1 base from V and 11 bases from J, with 10 bases between. CDR3 bases: TGTGCCACCAGTGATTTAGGGGGGGACGCTTTCTTT. Translating it yields CATSDLGGDAFF.

This clonotype has a handful of counts. The chain links TRBV11-2 to TRBJ2-5; D possibly corresponds to TRBD2 (6 bases). The V end was cut by 3 bases, the J end by 3 bases, with 11 bases between. This CDR3 is built from 14 residues. From germline, CDR1 is SGHAT and CDR2 FQNNGV. CDR3 DNA sequence: TGTGCCAGCAGCTTGACTAGAGTCGAAGAGACCCAGTACTTC. It is translated as CASSLTRVEETQYF.

The chain uses TRBV20-1 and TRBJ2-1, with 9 nucleotides matching TRBD1. CDR1 and CDR2 (germline): DFQATT, SNEGSKA (reference sequence). The CDR3 sequence is 14 residues long. J gave up 0 bases and V 6 bases, and 3 bases lay outside the gene matches. The CDR3 sequence: CSANRGPSYNEQFF. CDR3 nucleotide sequence: TGCAGTGCAAACAGGGGGCCCTCCTACAATGAGCAGTTCTTC.

CDR3 coding DNA: TGCGCCAGCAGCCGTTACGTCCGGGGCACTGAAGCTTTCTTT. This sequence encodes CASSRYVRGTEAFF. V gene TRBV4-1 combines with J gene TRBJ1-1; D not certain. CDR1 and CDR2 (germline): MGHRA, YSYEKL. The CDR3 is 14 amino acids. The V end was cut by 4 bases, the J end by 4 bases, with 13 bases between.

At least ten counts were recorded for this clonotype. CDR3 region: CASSSSGGSYGYTF. CDR3 DNA: TGTGCCAGCAGCTCGTCGGGCGGCTCCTATGGCTACACCTTC. The genes are TRBV11-2 and TRBJ1-2, with D uncertain. V was trimmed by 4 bases and J by 4 bases, leaving 13 bases between them. The V gene's germline CDR1 is SGHAT and CDR2 FQNNGV. CDR3 length: 14 residues.

This clonotype turned up a few times. V usage is TRBV6-1 and J usage is TRBJ2-1, with D tentatively TRBD1 or TRBD2 (5 bases each). The CDR3 is 13 amino acids. V lost 4 bases and J lost 6, with 10 bases in between. Germline V gene lookup returns CDR1 MNHNS and CDR2 SASEGT. CDR3 nucleotide sequence: TGTGCCAGCAGTGGAGGGGATTTCAATGAGCAGTTCTTC. This sequence encodes CASSGGDFNEQFF.

This clonotype was recorded at least ten times. The CDR3 loop is CASSESSLLSSYNEQFF. The CDR3 region has the DNA TGCGCCAGCAGTGAGTCGAGCCTGTTAAGCTCCTACAATGAGCAGTTCTTC. The chain employs TRBV10-2 and TRBJ2-1; the D is unclear. Trimming shortened V by 0 bases and J by 0 bases, and 12 bases separated the two germline ends. The CDR3 contains 17 residues. CDR1 is WSHSY, CDR2 SAAADI, per germline.

The sample holds many counts of this clonotype. V gene TRBV12-3 or TRBV12-4 combines with J gene TRBJ1-4, with D unclear. V lost 7 bases, J lost 4 bases, and 4 bases lay in between. CDR3 size: 11 residues. In nucleotides, the CDR3 is TGTGCCAGCATGTTTAATGAAAAACTGTTTTTT. It translates to CASMFNEKLFF.

This clonotype was seen many times. V and J are TRBV15 and TRBJ1-1; the D is unclear. The CDR3 consists of 15 residues. The germline gives CDR1 LNHNV, CDR2 YYDKDF (reference sequence). The V gene lost 1 base and the J gene lost 3 bases, with 12 bases spanning the gap. CDR3 DNA: TGTGCCACCAGCAGAGTGGGCAGGCCGTACACTGAAGCTTTCTTT. Translated, it gives CATSRVGRPYTEAFF.

This clonotype was counted many times. The CDR3 is CASKAGVGTGELFF. CDR3 bases: TGTGCCAGCAAAGCGGGAGTGGGCACCGGGGAGCTGTTTTTT. The chain combines TRBV7-2 with TRBJ2-2; 8 bases line up with TRBD2. This CDR3 comprises 14 residues. Trimming at V came to 7 bases and at J to 4 bases, leaving 5 bases not matched to a gene. Germline CDR1 reads SGHTA; CDR2 reads FQGNSA.